The 18 T cell receptor beta chains given below trace back to one sample, sequenced in a study of T-cell memory formation after mild COVID-19. TCRdb ran MiXCR on the 5' RACE reads and lists one entry per CDR3 protein. The sample consists of about 270,000 distinct CDR3 sequences, 15% of them appearing once. Sequencing used PBMCs or a T cell subset sorted from them (not recorded which). These receptors came from an adult woman who had mild COVID-19 (a few samples of this study predate the infection). Cell type and time point are not known.

The chain recombines TRBV29-1 with TRBJ2-5; 9 nucleotides match TRBD2. Germline loops: CDR1 SQVTM, CDR2 ANQGSEA. CDR3 length equals 16 residues. The ends lost 4 bases at V and 2 bases at J; junction bases unmatched: 11. The CDR3 sequence is CSVAGALLAGQETQYF. Here the CDR3 DNA reads TGCAGCGTTGCGGGTGCTCTCCTAGCGGGGCAAGAGACCCAGTACTTC.

The chain uses TRBV4-2 and TRBJ2-1; D is possibly TRBD2 (5 bases). The germline gives CDR1 LGHNA, CDR2 YNFKEQ. Trimming stripped 3 bases from V and 9 bases from J, with 9 bases between. This CDR3 has 12 amino acids. In DNA, the CDR3 is TGTGCCAGCAGCCAGATCGGACTTGAGCAGTTCTTC. It specifies CASSQIGLEQFF.

This clonotype was observed at least ten times. The V call is TRBV5-1, the J call TRBJ2-1; D may be TRBD2 (5 bases). With 0 bases removed from V and 10 bases from J, the gap between germline ends came to 11 bases. This CDR3 is built from 13 residues. Germline assignment: CDR1 SGHRS and CDR2 YFSETQ. CDR3 sequence (DNA): TGCGCCAGCAGCTTGGGGGAGACCCCCGAGCAGTTCTTC. It codes for CASSLGETPEQFF.

This clonotype showed up just a few times. This chain links TRBV7-2 with TRBJ1-2, with 7 positions matching TRBD1. The CDR3 is made up of 14 amino acids. The germline V gene has CDR1 SGHTA and CDR2 FQGNSA. Germline trimming cut 5 bases from V and 7 bases from J; bases unmatched to any gene: 10. CDR3 loop: CASSPRGQQRGYTF. CDR3 coding DNA: TGTGCCAGCAGCCCTAGGGGACAGCAGCGTGGCTACACCTTC.

The V gene is TRBV2, the J gene TRBJ2-3; the match to TRBD1 covers 8 bases. Looked up from germline, CDR1 is SNHLY and CDR2 is FYNNEI. The junction had 9 bases not matched to a gene; V was cut back by 5 bases and J by 14 bases. This CDR3 has 12 amino acids. The CDR3 here is CASSPGQGRMYF. The CDR3 DNA reads TGTGCCAGCAGTCCCGGACAGGGTCGTATGTATTTT. Combining the CDR3 with reference TRBV2 and TRBJ2-3 gives the whole variable domain EPEVTQTPSHQVTQMGQEVILRCVPISNHLYFYWYRQILGQKVEFLVSFYNNEISEKSEIFDDQFSVERPDGSNFTLKIRSTKLEDSAMYFCASSPGQGRMYFGPGTRLTVL.

V is TRBV20-1 and J is TRBJ2-3, with a possible D match to TRBD2 (6 bases). The germline V gene encodes CDR1 DFQATT and CDR2 SNEGSKA (reference sequence). Trimming removed 5 bases at V and 4 bases at J, with 16 bases between. The CDR3 totals 14 residues. CDR3 loop: CSAPDGRGADTQYF. Written as DNA, the CDR3 is TGCAGTGCTCCGGACGGGAGAGGGGCAGATACGCAGTATTTT.

The chain links TRBV4-2 to TRBJ2-7; 14 bases agree with TRBD2. This CDR3 region has 16 residues. Losses at the gene ends were 3 bases for V and 4 bases for J; bases not matched to a gene: 5. Per germline, CDR1 LGHNA and CDR2 YNFKEQ. The CDR3 region has the DNA TGTGCCAGCAGCCATGCCGGGACTAGCGGGAGTTACGAGCAGTACTTC. This sequence encodes CASSHAGTSGSYEQYF.

This clonotype has a count of ten or more. The chain combines TRBV3-1 with TRBJ1-2, with D unresolved. The ends were cut back, 0 bases at V and 4 bases at J, with 6 bases in the middle. CDR1 and CDR2 from the germline V gene are LGHDT and YNNKEL (reference sequence). The CDR3 is 13 amino acids. The CDR3 DNA reads TGTGCCAGCAGCCAAGATGGATTCTATGGCTACACCTTC. Protein sequence: CASSQDGFYGYTF.

This clonotype has more than one count but fewer than ten. V is TRBV7-3 and J is TRBJ2-1; D is possibly TRBD1 or TRBD2 (5 bases each). The CDR3 length is 13 residues. V shed 4 bases and J shed 10 bases, with 14 bases lying between them. The germline gives CDR1 SGHTA, CDR2 FQGTGA. The CDR3 protein is CASSSGAYREQFF. The CDR3 DNA follows: TGTGCCAGCAGCTCCGGGGCATACAGGGAGCAGTTCTTC.

The V gene is TRBV29-1, the J gene TRBJ2-2; 7 bases agree with TRBD1. The CDR3 totals 11 residues. Germline trimming cut 7 bases from V and 6 bases from J; bases unmatched to any gene: 2. The germline V gene encodes CDR1 SQVTM and CDR2 ANQGSEA. For the CDR3, the DNA is TGCAGCGCAAGGGGGCCCGGGGAGCTGTTTTTT. As protein: CSARGPGELFF.

This rearrangement joins TRBV29-1 to TRBJ1-1; 7 bases match TRBD1. Losses at the gene ends were 6 bases for V and 2 bases for J; bases not matched to a gene: 9. There are 14 residues in the CDR3. CDR1 and CDR2 (germline): SQVTM, ANQGSEA. The CDR3 nucleotides are TGCAGCGTCCAGACACAGGGGAGAAACACTGAAGCTTTCTTT. Translation: CSVQTQGRNTEAFF.

This clonotype appeared a few times. J is TRBJ1-1 and V is TRBV20-1; D is undetermined. CDR3 length: 13 residues. The V gene lost 2 bases and the J gene lost 11 bases, with 18 bases spanning the gap. Germline V gene data show CDR1 as DFQATT and CDR2 as SNEGSKA (reference sequence). This CDR3 is CSARNPGVGWAFF. In DNA form, the CDR3 reads TGCAGTGCTAGAAACCCTGGGGTTGGATGGGCTTTCTTT.

The V call is TRBV6-2 or TRBV6-3, the J call TRBJ1-1; maybe TRBD1 (5 bases). The V end lost 6 bases, the J end lost 1 base, and 12 bases lay between the germline ends. This CDR3 is built from 14 residues. Germline CDR1 MNHEY, CDR2 SVGEGT. The CDR3 reads CASSLRVTNTEAFF. The CDR3 nucleotides read TGTGCCAGCAGCCTCAGGGTTACGAACACTGAAGCTTTCTTT.

The V call is TRBV6-5, the J call TRBJ2-5; TRBD1 matches 7 bases. From germline, CDR1 is MNHEY and CDR2 SVGAGI. This CDR3 is built from 16 residues. V lost 2 bases to trimming and J lost 6 bases; unmatched junction nucleotides: 12. As DNA, the CDR3 is TGTGCCAGCAGTTACAGGGCAGACAGGGTTGGAAAGACCCAGTACTTC. It specifies CASSYRADRVGKTQYF.

The gene calls are TRBV5-1 and TRBJ2-1, with D possibly TRBD2 on 7 matching bases. The CDR3 sequence is 16 residues long. Trimming pared 4 bases from V and 2 bases from J, leaving 16 bases between. CDR1 and CDR2 (germline): SGHRS, YFSETQ. The CDR3 sequence is CASSPGGSVAYNEQFF. CDR3 in DNA: TGCGCCAGCAGCCCGGGGGGCAGCGTGGCCTACAATGAGCAGTTCTTC. Complete variable domain (other parts from reference TRBV5-1 and TRBJ2-1): KAGVTQTPRYLIKTRGQQVTLSCSPISGHRSVSWYQQTPGQGLQFLFEYFSETQRNKGNFPGRFSGRQFSNSRSEMNVSTLELGDSALYLCASSPGGSVAYNEQFFGPGTRLTVL.

There are many counts of this clonotype. The gene calls are TRBV20-1 and TRBJ2-4; D gene unclear. Germline-derived CDR1 and CDR2 are DFQATT and SNEGSKA (reference sequence). The CDR3 contains 12 residues. Trimming left V 1 base short and J 7 bases short, with 8 bases between. CDR3 nucleotides: TGCAGTGCTAGAGCCAGCAATAACATTCAGTACTTC. Its translation: CSARASNNIQYF.

The genes are TRBV27 and TRBJ2-7; tentative D call: TRBD1 (5 bases). The germline V gene has CDR1 MNHEY and CDR2 SMNVEV (reference sequence). CDR3 size: 13 residues. V lost 7 bases and J 6 bases, leaving 16 bases between the germline ends. CDR3 amino acids: CASKQGSLGEQYF. The CDR3 coding sequence is TGTGCCAGCAAGCAGGGCTCTTTGGGCGAGCAGTACTTC.

This clonotype was observed a few times. The genes are TRBV3-1 and TRBJ2-3; D gene uncertain. CDR1 and CDR2 (germline): LGHDT, YNNKEL (reference sequence). Trimming pared 2 bases from V and 9 bases from J, leaving 12 bases between. The CDR3 consists of 13 residues. The chain's CDR3 is CASSQSEVGTQYF. CDR3 DNA: TGTGCCAGCAGCCAATCGGAAGTAGGGACGCAGTATTTT.